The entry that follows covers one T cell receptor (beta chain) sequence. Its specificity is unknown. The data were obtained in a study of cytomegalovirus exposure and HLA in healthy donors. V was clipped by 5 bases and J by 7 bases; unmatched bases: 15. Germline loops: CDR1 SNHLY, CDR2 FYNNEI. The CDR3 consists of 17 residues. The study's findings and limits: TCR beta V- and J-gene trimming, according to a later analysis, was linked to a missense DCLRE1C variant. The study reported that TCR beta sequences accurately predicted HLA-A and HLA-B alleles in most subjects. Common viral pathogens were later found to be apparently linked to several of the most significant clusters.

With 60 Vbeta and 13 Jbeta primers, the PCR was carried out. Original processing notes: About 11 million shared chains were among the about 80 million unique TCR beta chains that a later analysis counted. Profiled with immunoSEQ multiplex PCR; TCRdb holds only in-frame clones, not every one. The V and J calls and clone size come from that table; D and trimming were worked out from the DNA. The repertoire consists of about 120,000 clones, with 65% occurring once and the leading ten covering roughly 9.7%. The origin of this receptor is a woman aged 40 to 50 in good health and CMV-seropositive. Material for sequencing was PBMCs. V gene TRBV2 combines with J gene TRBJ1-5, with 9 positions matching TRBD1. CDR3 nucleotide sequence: TGTGCCAGCAGTTCTTCTTTACTACAGGGGGCGCGGCAGCCCCAGCATTTT. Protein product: CASSSSLLQGARQPQHF.